This T cell receptor (beta chain) stems from a study of a mutant IDH1 vaccine in newly diagnosed glioma. Study in general: Vaccines began 4-6 weeks after radiotherapy alone, or with temozolomide cycles. Patients arrived already treated with radiotherapy, temozolomide, or both, most having had both.

Comments on this clone: Its specificity is not known.

Clones were read by immunoSEQ multiplex PCR, and TCRdb kept only the in-frame ones, dropping some. The table records about 54,000 clones, 81% of them present only once. The germline V gene has CDR1 LNHDA and CDR2 SQIVND (reference sequence). The CDR3 is made up of 15 amino acids. J was trimmed by 4 bases and V by 1 base; bases with no gene match: 5. Noted time point: week 5, during vaccination. What each vaccine dose contained was 300 ug of mutant IDH1 20-mer peptide, accompanied by topical imiquimod. This receptor was identified in a man between 25 and 39 years old with glioma. The material sequenced was PBMCs, taken from a glioma patient whose treatment included an IDH1 peptide vaccine. The chain links TRBV19 to TRBJ2-5; 8 bases match TRBD2. DNA for the CDR3: TGTGCCAGTAGTATAGGTGGAGCGGGGGCAGAGACCCAGTACTTC. Protein product: CASSIGGAGAETQYF.